Listed here are 18 T cell receptor beta chains from one sample, sequenced in a study. MiXCR, applied by TCRdb to the RT-PCR reads, yields one record per CDR3 protein. The table lists 550,000 to 750,000 distinct CDR3 sequences, approximately 15% of them singletons. The specimen was memory CD4+ T cells from blood. These receptors were collected from a female donor in good health, serving as a healthy control.

The sample holds many counts of this clonotype. This chain connects TRBV4-3 to TRBJ2-1, with 10 bases fitting TRBD1. V lost 4 bases, J lost 15 bases, and 15 bases stayed unmatched. In germline, CDR1 is LGHNA, CDR2 YSLEER. The CDR3 length is 15 residues. The CDR3 sequence is CASSRSPQDRGILFF. CDR3 sequence (DNA): TGCGCCAGCAGCCGCTCCCCACAGGACAGGGGGATCTTGTTCTTC.

This chain uses TRBV5-5 with TRBJ1-2, with unresolved D. V gave up 5 bases and J gave up 0 bases, with 11 bases separating them. Germline loops: CDR1 SGHKS, CDR2 YYEKEE (reference sequence). The CDR3 is made up of 14 amino acids. In nucleotides, the CDR3 is TGTGCCAGCAGGCGGGAGCCGACTAACTATGGCTACACCTTC. Protein product: CASRREPTNYGYTF.

This clonotype was recorded at least ten times. The chain couples TRBV6-4 to TRBJ2-3; 8 bases agree with TRBD1. CDR3 length: 16 residues. Germline CDR1 reads MRHNA; CDR2 reads SNTAGT. The trim removed 5 bases at V and 2 bases at J, leaving 9 bases unmatched. Here the CDR3 DNA reads TGTGCCAGCAGTCCCAGGCAGGGGGCAGCCACAGATACGCAGTATTTT. It translates to CASSPRQGAATDTQYF.

This clonotype occurred a few times. The chain is built from TRBV5-1 and TRBJ2-2; 8 positions agree with TRBD1. From germline, CDR1 is SGHRS and CDR2 YFSETQ. The trim removed 4 bases at V and 3 bases at J, leaving 5 bases unmatched. The CDR3 loop spans 15 amino acids. The CDR3, as DNA: TGCGCCAGCAGCAAGACAGGGGAGTACACCGGGGAGCTGTTTTTT. Protein sequence: CASSKTGEYTGELFF.

This clonotype was counted a few times. The chain couples TRBV20-1 to TRBJ2-2; the match to TRBD2 covers 7 bases. CDR3 length: 15 residues. Germline CDR1 and CDR2: DFQATT and SNEGSKA (reference sequence). Trimming took 5 bases from V and 1 from J; bases not matched to a gene: 7. The CDR3 DNA is TGCAGTGCTTGGGACTACCGAGGGAACACCGGGGAGCTGTTTTTT. It codes for CSAWDYRGNTGELFF.

This clonotype was seen a handful of times. The chain couples TRBV5-1 to TRBJ2-1, with TRBD2 matching 8 bases. V was pared by 0 bases and J by 6 bases, with 11 bases of the junction left unmatched. The V gene's germline CDR1 is SGHRS and CDR2 YFSETQ. The CDR3 runs to 17 residues. CDR3 bases: TGCGCCAGCAGCTTGGGTCTAGCGGGTATACGGGCCAATGAGCAGTTCTTC. This sequence encodes CASSLGLAGIRANEQFF.

This chain uses TRBV20-1 with TRBJ2-1, with 7 positions matching TRBD2. J lost 7 bases, V lost 8 bases, and 14 bases had no gene match. Germline CDR1 reads DFQATT; CDR2 reads SNEGSKA (reference sequence). The CDR3 loop spans 14 amino acids. CDR3 protein: CSSMRLAELNEQFF. As DNA, the CDR3 is TGCAGTTCTATGCGACTAGCAGAACTAAATGAGCAGTTCTTC.

This clonotype was counted ten times or more. This chain links TRBV7-8 with TRBJ1-1; 9 bases are shared with TRBD1. Looked up from germline, CDR1 is SGHVS and CDR2 is FQNEAQ. Losses at the gene ends were 6 bases for V and 3 bases for J; bases not matched to a gene: 5. This CDR3 contains 14 residues. The CDR3 reads CASSYRGRDTEAFF. The CDR3 nucleotides read TGTGCCAGCAGTTACAGGGGGCGCGACACTGAAGCTTTCTTT. The complete variable domain, with remaining parts taken from reference TRBV7-8 and TRBJ1-1, reads GAGVSQSPRYKVAKRGQDVALRCDPISGHVSLFWYQQALGQGPEFLTYFQNEAQLDKSGLPSDRFFAERPEGSVSTLKIQRTQQEDSAVYLCASSYRGRDTEAFFGQGTRLTVV.

This clonotype occurred many times. The V call is TRBV20-1, the J call TRBJ1-5; 9 nucleotides line up with TRBD1. Trimming took 5 bases from V and 3 from J; bases not matched to a gene: 5. Germline CDR1 DFQATT, CDR2 SNEGSKA (reference sequence). The CDR3 totals 14 residues. DNA for the CDR3: TGCAGTGCTCCCCGGACAGGGGCCAATCAGCCCCAGCATTTT. It encodes CSAPRTGANQPQHF.

V gene TRBV7-9 combines with J gene TRBJ2-7, with D possibly matching TRBD2 (6 bases). Germline CDR1 reads SEHNR; CDR2 reads FQNEAQ (reference sequence). Deletions cut 3 bases from V and 3 bases from J, with 9 bases between. This CDR3 spans 13 amino acids. The CDR3 bases are TGTGCCAGCAGCTTCGGGGGTATCTACGAGCAGTACTTC. It codes for CASSFGGIYEQYF.

This chain links TRBV7-6 with TRBJ2-5; D may match TRBD1 or TRBD2 (7 bases each). V lost 5 bases, J lost 4 bases, and 17 bases lay in between. The CDR3 covers 15 residues. In germline, CDR1 is SGHVS, CDR2 FNYEAQ. CDR3 in amino acids: CASSLVSGTAETQYF. Written as DNA, the CDR3 is TGTGCCAGCAGCCTAGTGAGCGGGACAGCAGAGACCCAGTACTTC.

The V gene is TRBV27, the J gene TRBJ1-5, with D unclear. The germline CDR1 and CDR2 sequences are MNHEY and SMNVEV (reference sequence). The CDR3 is made up of 13 amino acids. Trimming left V 2 bases short and J 9 bases short, with 11 bases between. The CDR3 is CASSLDIERPQHF. The DNA of the CDR3 is TGTGCCAGCAGTTTAGATATCGAGCGGCCCCAGCATTTT.

The sample holds many counts of this clonotype. The rearrangement uses TRBV5-6 and TRBJ2-6, with TRBD1 identical over 8 bases. This CDR3 contains 15 residues. Trimming removed 6 bases from V and 4 bases from J; junction bases left unmatched: 6. The germline V gene has CDR1 SGHDT and CDR2 YYEEEE. CDR3 loop: CASILQGEGANVLTF. In DNA, the CDR3 is TGTGCCAGCATCTTACAGGGGGAGGGGGCCAACGTCCTGACTTTC.

This clonotype was counted at least ten times. In DNA, the CDR3 is TGTGCCAGCAGCTCCAATATGAACACTGAAGCTTTCTTT. This encodes CASSSNMNTEAFF. This chain uses TRBV12-3 or TRBV12-4 with TRBJ1-1; D call uncertain. The V and J ends lost 6 bases and 0 bases respectively, with 8 bases between them. CDR3 length: 13 residues.

At least ten counts were recorded for this clonotype. The chain has TRBV4-3 and TRBJ2-2; 7 nucleotides align to TRBD1. CDR3 length: 17 amino acids. J lost 1 base, V lost 3 bases, and 8 bases had no gene match. Germline V lookup: CDR1 LGHNA, CDR2 YSLEER. CDR3 in amino acids: CASSQERDSMNTGELFF. Here the CDR3 DNA reads TGCGCCAGCAGCCAGGAAAGGGACAGCATGAACACCGGGGAGCTGTTTTTT.

Only a few counts were recorded for this clonotype. V is TRBV5-1 and J is TRBJ2-2; D might be TRBD2 (5 bases). Trimming shortened V by 2 bases and J by 7 bases, and 12 bases separated the two germline ends. The CDR3 covers 14 residues. Germline CDR1 is SGHRS and CDR2 is YFSETQ. Written as DNA, the CDR3 is TGCGCCAGCAGCTTTTCCCTAGCAGGCGGGGAGCTGTTTTTT. Protein product: CASSFSLAGGELFF.

The gene calls are TRBV20-1 and TRBJ2-3; the match to TRBD1 covers 7 bases. This CDR3 region has 15 residues. Germline assignment: CDR1 DFQATT and CDR2 SNEGSKA (reference sequence). V shed 6 bases and J 3 bases; nucleotides not matched to a gene: 12. The CDR3 DNA reads TGCAGTGCCCCGAAACAGGGGCGCGGTACAGATACGCAGTATTTT. Its protein is CSAPKQGRGTDTQYF.

This clonotype occurred a few times. The rearrangement uses TRBV7-3 and TRBJ1-2; D may be TRBD1 (5 bases). The length of the CDR3 is 12 residues. Germline CDR1 is SGHTA and CDR2 is FQGTGA. Trimming removed 0 bases from V and 6 bases from J, with 5 bases in between. CDR3 coding DNA: TGTGCCAGCAGCTTAACAGGGGATGGCTACACCTTC. It codes for CASSLTGDGYTF.